The sample holds a few counts of the clone carrying this TCR beta chain. J gave up 1 base and V 6 bases, and 6 bases lay outside the gene matches. The germline V gene has CDR1 SGHTA and CDR2 FQGNSA. The length of the CDR3 is 16 residues. TCRdb analysed the 5' RACE reads with MiXCR anew, one entry per CDR3 protein. This table has over 20,000 distinct CDR3 sequences, 4.5% to 5.5% appearing once. The data were obtained in a study of T cells after yellow fever vaccination. Overall study context: For low cell numbers, libraries were made with SMART-Seq v4 Ultra Low Input.

Points from the study as a whole: The appearance of a small share of clonotypes in both CD4 and CD8 compartments was observed. Though weaker, the secondary response peaked faster, on day 5 versus 15.

This sample comprised PBMCs, either bulk or a sorted T-cell subset (CD4+, CD8+, memory, or dextramer-sorted; not recorded which), obtained 15 days after the yellow fever booster vaccination. This TCR was recovered from a man aged 30-40 years who received the YFV17D yellow fever vaccine. V gene TRBV7-2 combines with J gene TRBJ1-6, with 7 nucleotides matching TRBD1. CDR3 sequence: CASSPYRGSYNSPLHF. As DNA, the CDR3 is TGTGCCAGCAGTCCATACAGGGGTTCCTATAATTCACCCCTCCACTTT.